The clone carrying this T cell receptor (beta chain) has a single count. This CDR3 is 14 amino acids long. The junction had 6 bases not matched to a gene; V was cut back by 4 bases and J by 8 bases. The germline CDR1 and CDR2 sequences are MNHEY and SVGAGI. In the original processing: Nucleated cell number was recorded as an estimate derived from reference gene primer amplification. Assay used: immunoSEQ multiplex PCR; TCRdb lists only in-frame clones, some missing. That table supplies the V and J calls and clone size; D and trimming were determined from the DNA. The sample includes about 240,000 clones, around 83% of them seen just once. The data were taken from a study of blood T cell repertoires in COVID-19. Study context: The United States, Italy and Spain were the sources of the acute and convalescent COVID-19 samples. Nucleic acid was either cDNA or gDNA, and it came from T cells, B-cell-depleted T cells, or PBMCs.

Sequenced material: peripheral blood. The rearrangement joins TRBV6-5 to TRBJ1-4; 8 bases map to TRBD1. The TCR originated in a man aged 30 to 39 who had recovered from COVID-19. CDR3 nucleotides: TGTGCCAGCAGTTCGGGACAGGACGTCGAAAAACTGTTTTTT. Translated: CASSSGQDVEKLFF.